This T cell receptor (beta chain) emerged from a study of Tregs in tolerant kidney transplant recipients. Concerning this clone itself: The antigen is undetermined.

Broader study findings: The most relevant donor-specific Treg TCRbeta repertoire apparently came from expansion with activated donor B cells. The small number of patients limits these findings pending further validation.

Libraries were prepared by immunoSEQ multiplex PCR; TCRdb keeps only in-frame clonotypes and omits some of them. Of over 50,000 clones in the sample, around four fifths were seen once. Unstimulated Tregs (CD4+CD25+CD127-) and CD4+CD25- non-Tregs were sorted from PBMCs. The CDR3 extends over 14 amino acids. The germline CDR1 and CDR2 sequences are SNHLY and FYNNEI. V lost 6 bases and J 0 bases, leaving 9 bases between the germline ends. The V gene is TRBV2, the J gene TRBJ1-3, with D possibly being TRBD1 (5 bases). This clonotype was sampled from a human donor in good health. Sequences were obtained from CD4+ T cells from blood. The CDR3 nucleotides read TGTGCCAGCAGAGCAGGGAGCTCTGGAAACACCATATATTTT. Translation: CASRAGSSGNTIYF.